Shown below are 26 T cell receptor beta chains from a single sample sequenced in a study of neoadjuvant anti-PD-1 for oral cavity cancer. The time point was: after neoadjuvant nivolumab, at surgical resection. Method: immunoSEQ multiplex PCR; TCRdb's copy keeps in-frame clones and lacks some. In the table there are some 14,000 clones, roughly 70% of which are singletons. Specimen: PBMCs, collected after nivolumab (anti-PD-1) treatment. The receptor source for this set is a person between 40 and 85 years old with oral cavity squamous cell carcinoma.

This clone was detected once. This sequence joins TRBV30 and TRBJ2-7; D may be TRBD1 (6 bases). Trimming stripped 2 bases from V and 3 bases from J, with 11 bases between. The CDR3 spans 13 residues. Germline V gene data show CDR1 as GTSNPN and CDR2 as SVGIG (reference sequence). CDR3 residues: CAWSNRVIYEQYF. CDR3 DNA: TGTGCCTGGAGTAACAGGGTAATCTACGAGCAGTACTTC.

The chain links TRBV2 to TRBJ2-5; D possibly uses TRBD1 or TRBD2 (6 bases each). With 4 bases removed from V and 4 bases from J, the gap between germline ends came to 13 bases. The germline CDR1 and CDR2 sequences are SNHLY and FYNNEI. The CDR3 sequence is 14 residues long. The CDR3: CASSVGGRGETQYF. The CDR3 region has the DNA TGTGCCAGCAGTGTGGGGGGCAGGGGAGAGACCCAGTACTTC.

This clone was recorded a few times. This chain links TRBV27 with TRBJ1-2; maybe TRBD1 (6 bases). Trimming shortened V by 5 bases and J by 5 bases, and 21 bases separated the two germline ends. The CDR3 runs to 16 residues. Germline CDR1 reads MNHEY; CDR2 reads SMNVEV (reference sequence). The CDR3 DNA is TGTGCCAGCAGTCCTTGGACAGACTCTATGCGGTATGGCTACACCTTC. It codes for CASSPWTDSMRYGYTF.

The CDR3 bases are TGCGCCAGCAGCCAAGGTCTTCCCGGGACTAGGGGCACTGAGCAGTTCTTC. Translating it yields CASSQGLPGTRGTEQFF. The chain couples TRBV4-1 to TRBJ2-1, with 8 bases matching TRBD2. The CDR3 extends over 17 amino acids. V lost 1 base and J lost 9; bases outside the gene matches: 14. Germline CDR1 and CDR2: MGHRA and YSYEKL.

The chain uses TRBV5-8 and TRBJ2-7; possible D gene TRBD2, 5 bases. Trimming removed 0 bases from V and 4 bases from J, with 8 bases in between. Germline assignment: CDR1 SGHTS and CDR2 YDEGEE. The CDR3 loop spans 13 amino acids. CDR3 loop: CASSLVGVYEQYF. DNA of the CDR3: TGTGCCAGCAGCTTGGTCGGGGTTTACGAGCAGTACTTC.

This chain connects TRBV5-1 to TRBJ1-1; possible D gene TRBD1, 6 bases. CDR1 and CDR2 (germline): SGHRS, YFSETQ. This CDR3 comprises 14 residues. V was trimmed by 0 bases and J by 1 base, leaving 7 bases between them. This CDR3 reads CASSLDRANTEAFF. CDR3 DNA sequence: TGCGCCAGCAGCTTGGACAGGGCGAACACTGAAGCTTTCTTT.

This sequence joins TRBV11-2 and TRBJ2-2, with D perhaps TRBD2 (6 bases). The CDR3 loop spans 17 amino acids. The V end lost 0 bases, the J end lost 3 bases, and 14 bases lay between the germline ends. Germline-derived CDR1 and CDR2 are SGHAT and FQNNGV. The CDR3 spells CASSLDRLGGYTGELFF. The CDR3 region has the DNA TGTGCCAGCAGCTTAGATCGGCTAGGAGGGTACACCGGGGAGCTGTTTTTT.

This clone was counted once. The V and J genes are TRBV29-1 and TRBJ2-1, with 7 bases matching TRBD1. The CDR3 runs 16 residues. The V gene's germline CDR1 is SQVTM and CDR2 ANQGSEA. The V segment lost 4 bases and the J segment 13 bases; nucleotides outside the gene matches: 22. Here the CDR3 DNA reads TGCAGCGTTGCGCCGCCAGGGGGAGCTATGTGGGTACGTCAGTTCTTC. Encoded protein: CSVAPPGGAMWVRQFF.

Only a few counts were recorded for this clone. The chain uses TRBV4-1 and TRBJ1-5, with D perhaps matching TRBD1 (6 bases). The length of the CDR3 is 18 residues. Germline CDR1 MGHRA, CDR2 YSYEKL. V shed 1 base and J shed 4 bases, with 20 bases lying between them. The CDR3 sequence is CASSQGALTGGPNQPQHF. CDR3 DNA sequence: TGCGCCAGCAGCCAAGGGGCCCTGACAGGCGGTCCGAATCAGCCCCAGCATTTT.

V is TRBV1 and J is TRBJ1-4; TRBD1 is the table's D call and was not checked against the DNA. TRBV1 is an annotated pseudogene. The CDR3 runs to 16 residues. CDR3 loop: CTSSQVLGQSNEKLFF. As DNA, the CDR3 is TGCACCAGCAGCCAAGTCTTGGGACAGTCAAATGAAAAACTGTTTTTT.

V is TRBV4-1 and J is TRBJ2-5; possible D gene TRBD2, 5 bases. The germline CDR1 and CDR2 sequences are MGHRA and YSYEKL. The V and J ends lost 1 base and 2 bases respectively, with 17 bases between them. The CDR3 totals 17 residues. The CDR3 DNA sequence: TGCGCCAGCAGCCAAGGAGGCCTAGGACGGGGTCAAGAGACCCAGTACTTC. Translation: CASSQGGLGRGQETQYF.

A note on this clone: A read error may account for a junction end that differs from germline. The rearrangement links TRBV6-5 to TRBJ2-2; D not certain. Germline V gives CDR1 MNHEY, CDR2 SVGAGI. The CDR3 runs to 15 residues. Here the CDR3 DNA reads TGTGCCAGCCAAGAGGCGTTTAGGAACGCCGGGGAGCTGTTTTTT. Translating gives CASQEAFRNAGELFF.

The rearrangement uses TRBV14 and TRBJ2-3, with 8 bases matching TRBD1. Germline trimming cut 6 bases from V and 2 bases from J; bases unmatched to any gene: 7. Germline V gives CDR1 SGHDN, CDR2 FVKESK. The CDR3 runs to 15 residues. The CDR3 region is CASRKRQGPTDTQYF. In nucleotides, the CDR3 is TGTGCCAGCAGGAAGAGACAGGGGCCCACAGATACGCAGTATTTT.

This chain uses TRBV4-2 with TRBJ2-5; D is possibly TRBD2 (7 bases). Germline-derived CDR1 and CDR2 are LGHNA and YNFKEQ. With 7 bases removed from V and 0 bases from J, the gap between germline ends came to 18 bases. The CDR3 has 16 residues. The CDR3 DNA reads as TGTGCCAGCAACTCCCTGGGGGCGGGGGACCAAGAGACCCAGTACTTC. Translating gives CASNSLGAGDQETQYF.

The V call is TRBV9, the J call TRBJ2-3, with D possibly being TRBD2 (6 bases). The CDR3 is 16 residues long. Trimming removed 2 bases at V and 4 bases at J, with 17 bases between. Germline CDR1 and CDR2: SGDLS and YYNGEE. CDR3 nucleotides: TGTGCCAGCAGCGTCCTGGGACTCATGAAGTCAGATACGCAGTATTTT. It translates to CASSVLGLMKSDTQYF.

This clone appeared a few times. The chain couples TRBV5-1 to TRBJ1-2; a possible D gene is TRBD1 (5 bases). In germline, CDR1 is SGHRS, CDR2 YFSETQ. This CDR3 region has 14 residues. V was clipped by 4 bases and J by 3 bases, with 13 bases between them. CDR3: CASSLGQVDYGYTF. The CDR3 DNA reads as TGCGCCAGCAGCCTGGGGCAGGTCGACTATGGCTACACCTTC.

The chain joins TRBV7-9 to TRBJ1-6, with unresolved D. The germline CDR1 and CDR2 sequences are SEHNR and FQNEAQ (reference sequence). The V and J ends lost 3 bases and 14 bases respectively, with 8 bases between them. The CDR3 consists of 11 residues. The CDR3 DNA is TGTGCCAGCAGCTTGCTCACTTCCCTCCACTTT. It yields the protein CASSLLTSLHF.

This chain uses TRBV11-2 with TRBJ1-1; D uncertain. V was cut by 4 bases and J by 3 bases, with 15 bases left in between. The CDR3 totals 15 residues. The germline V gene has CDR1 SGHAT and CDR2 FQNNGV. The CDR3 spells CASSYLNRRHTEAFF. In DNA, the CDR3 is TGTGCCAGCAGCTACCTTAATCGAAGGCACACTGAAGCTTTCTTT.

This chain joins TRBV9 and TRBJ1-5; D gene unclear. CDR3 size: 15 residues. Germline V lookup: CDR1 SGDLS, CDR2 YYNGEE. V was trimmed by 1 base and J by 3 bases, leaving 11 bases between them. The CDR3 sequence: CASSVSAGANQPQHF. CDR3 DNA: TGTGCCAGCAGCGTATCGGCAGGAGCCAATCAGCCCCAGCATTTT.

The J gene is TRBJ1-2, the V gene TRBV28, with TRBD1 identical over 12 bases. The CDR3 is made up of 13 amino acids. CDR1 and CDR2 (germline): MDHEN, SYDVKM. With 8 bases clipped from V and 8 bases from J, the junction kept 6 bases outside the gene matches. DNA of the CDR3: TGTGCCAGCGGCGGGACAGGGGGCGTGGGCTACACCTTC. Amino acids: CASGGTGGVGYTF.

This clone was seen a handful of times. The rearrangement links TRBV25-1 to TRBJ2-2, with D maybe TRBD1 (7 bases). The CDR3 totals 14 residues. Looked up from germline, CDR1 is MGHDK and CDR2 is SYGVNS. Trimming shortened V by 4 bases and J by 6 bases, and 12 bases separated the two germline ends. CDR3 coding DNA: TGTGCCAGCAGTGGGGCCAGGGGGGCCGGGGAGCTGTTTTTT. Its protein is CASSGARGAGELFF.

This chain uses TRBV2 with TRBJ2-2; TRBD2 matches at 12 bases. The ends lost 2 bases at V and 5 bases at J; junction bases unmatched: 3. Germline-derived CDR1 and CDR2 are SNHLY and FYNNEI. This CDR3 spans 16 amino acids. The chain's CDR3 is CASSELAGGRTGELFF. The CDR3 nucleotides read TGTGCCAGCAGTGAACTAGCGGGAGGGCGTACCGGGGAGCTGTTTTTT. Based on the CDR3 plus reference TRBV2 and TRBJ2-2, the full variable domain is EPEVTQTPSHQVTQMGQEVILRCVPISNHLYFYWYRQILGQKVEFLVSFYNNEISEKSEIFDDQFSVERPDGSNFTLKIRSTKLEDSAMYFCASSELAGGRTGELFFGEGSRLTVL.

The gene calls are TRBV11-2 and TRBJ2-7; D call uncertain. The V end was cut by 6 bases, the J end by 5 bases, with 20 bases between. Germline-derived CDR1 and CDR2 are SGHAT and FQNNGV. CDR3 length equals 15 residues. The CDR3: CASRGLKYRAHEQYF. As DNA, the CDR3 is TGTGCCAGCAGGGGCCTCAAATATAGGGCCCACGAGCAGTACTTC. The full variable domain, completed using reference TRBV11-2 and TRBJ2-7, is EAGVAQSPRYKIIEKRQSVAFWCNPISGHATLYWYQQILGQGPKLLIQFQNNGVVDDSQLPKDRFSAERLKGVDSTLKIQPAKLEDSAVYLCASRGLKYRAHEQYFGPGTRLTVT.

The table lists this clone with a few counts. The V and J genes are TRBV7-9 and TRBJ2-3; possible D gene TRBD1, 5 bases. Germline V lookup: CDR1 SEHNR, CDR2 FQNEAQ (reference sequence). This CDR3 has 11 residues. Trimming removed 10 bases at V and 5 bases at J, with 10 bases between. CDR3 protein: CAIKGLDTQYF. The CDR3 DNA follows: TGTGCCATTAAGGGGTTAGATACGCAGTATTTT.

V and J are TRBV10-3 and TRBJ1-5; weak D call: TRBD1 (5 bases). The CDR3 loop spans 13 amino acids. CDR1 is ENHRY, CDR2 SYGVKD, per germline. V was shortened by 4 bases and J by 7 bases, with 11 bases between the two germline ends. Here the CDR3 reads CAISVGEAQPQHF. As DNA, the CDR3 is TGTGCCATCAGTGTGGGGGAGGCACAGCCCCAGCATTTT.

The rearrangement links TRBV7-9 to TRBJ2-7; D unresolved. V was shortened by 0 bases and J by 0 bases, with 15 bases between the two germline ends. Germline CDR1 and CDR2: SEHNR and FQNEAQ (reference sequence). The CDR3 is 17 amino acids. CDR3 in amino acids: CASSLAGLGIVSYEQYF. For the CDR3, the DNA is TGTGCCAGCAGCTTAGCGGGGTTAGGGATCGTCTCCTACGAGCAGTACTTC.